Shown below are 7 T cell receptor beta chains from a single sample sequenced in a study of cytomegalovirus exposure and HLA in healthy donors. Researchers ran the PCR with 60 Vbeta and 13 Jbeta primers. Method: immunoSEQ multiplex PCR; TCRdb's copy keeps in-frame clones and lacks some. The sample has over 150,000 clones, 73% seen once. Sequenced: PBMCs. The receptors originated from a woman between 18 and 29 years old in good health and CMV-seropositive.

The rearrangement links TRBV19 to TRBJ2-7; D is perhaps TRBD2 (6 bases). CDR1 is LNHDA, CDR2 SQIVND, per germline (reference sequence). The CDR3 sequence is 14 residues long. The V end lost 2 bases, the J end lost 2 bases, and 10 bases lay between the germline ends. The CDR3 loop is CASSIYSGTYEQYF. In DNA form, the CDR3 reads TGTGCCAGTAGTATATATAGCGGAACCTACGAGCAGTACTTC.

Comment on this clone: The identical CDR3 is also encoded by other nucleotide sequences in the sample. V is TRBV6-5 and J is TRBJ1-5, with TRBD1 matching over 8 bases. This CDR3 has 15 amino acids. Germline V gene lookup returns CDR1 MNHEY and CDR2 SVGAGI. J gave up 1 base and V 7 bases, and 6 bases lay outside the gene matches. This CDR3 is CASNPGQGSNQPQHF. CDR3 DNA: TGTGCCAGCAACCCCGGACAGGGAAGCAATCAGCCCCAGCATTTT.

The rearrangement joins TRBV7-2 to TRBJ2-1, with D possibly matching TRBD2 (6 bases). The V gene lost 8 bases and the J gene lost 4 bases, with 18 bases spanning the gap. Germline V gene sequence: CDR1 SGHTA, CDR2 FQGNSA. The CDR3 covers 15 residues. CDR3: CASGSTAGGYNEQFF. Written as DNA, the CDR3 is TGTGCCAGCGGGAGCACAGCGGGCGGTTACAATGAGCAGTTCTTC.

This chain joins TRBV19 and TRBJ1-4; 7 bases are a match to TRBD1. Germline V gene lookup returns CDR1 LNHDA and CDR2 SQIVND (reference sequence). Trimming at V came to 2 bases and at J to 6 bases, leaving 9 bases not matched to a gene. CDR3 length equals 16 residues. This chain's CDR3 is CASSINLGTEDEKLFF. CDR3 nucleotide sequence: TGTGCCAGTAGTATAAACCTCGGGACAGAGGATGAAAAACTGTTTTTT.

V gene TRBV6-1 combines with J gene TRBJ1-2; the D gene is possibly TRBD1 (6 bases). The CDR3 is made up of 15 amino acids. Germline CDR1 reads MNHNS; CDR2 reads SASEGT. Between the trimmed V and J ends, which lost 6 bases and 6 bases, there was a span of 20 bases. The CDR3 sequence: CASSRRLGHINGYTF. CDR3 in DNA: TGTGCCAGCAGCCGGCGGCTGGGACATATAAATGGCTACACCTTC.

The gene calls are TRBV6-4 and TRBJ2-1; 11 bases fit TRBD2. V trimming: 4 bases; J trimming: 3 bases; junction bases outside the gene matches: 2. Germline CDR1 is MRHNA and CDR2 is SNTAGT. The CDR3 is 15 amino acids. CDR3 residues: CASSATSGDYNEQFF. In DNA form, the CDR3 reads TGTGCCAGCAGTGCGACTAGCGGGGACTACAATGAGCAGTTCTTC.

This clone has a single count. The chain joins TRBV30 to TRBJ1-4, with D perhaps matching TRBD1 (6 bases). CDR1 is GTSNPN, CDR2 SVGIG, per germline (reference sequence). V was trimmed by 0 bases and J by 6 bases, leaving 11 bases between them. CDR3 length equals 14 residues. The DNA of the CDR3 is TGTGCCTGGAGTGTATCAGGGGCCGATGAAAAACTGTTTTTT. Its translation: CAWSVSGADEKLFF.